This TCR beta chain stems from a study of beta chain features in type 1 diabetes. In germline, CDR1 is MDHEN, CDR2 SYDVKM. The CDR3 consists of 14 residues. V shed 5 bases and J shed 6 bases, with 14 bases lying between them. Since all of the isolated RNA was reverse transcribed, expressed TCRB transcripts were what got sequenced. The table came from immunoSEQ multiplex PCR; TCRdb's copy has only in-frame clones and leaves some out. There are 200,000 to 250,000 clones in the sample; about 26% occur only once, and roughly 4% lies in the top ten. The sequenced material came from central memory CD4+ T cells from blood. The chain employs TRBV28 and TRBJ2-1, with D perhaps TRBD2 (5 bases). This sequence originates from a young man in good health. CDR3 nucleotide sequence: TGTGCCAGCAGTGGTGGTAGCGAGGGCAATGAGCAGTTCTTC. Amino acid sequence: CASSGGSEGNEQFF.